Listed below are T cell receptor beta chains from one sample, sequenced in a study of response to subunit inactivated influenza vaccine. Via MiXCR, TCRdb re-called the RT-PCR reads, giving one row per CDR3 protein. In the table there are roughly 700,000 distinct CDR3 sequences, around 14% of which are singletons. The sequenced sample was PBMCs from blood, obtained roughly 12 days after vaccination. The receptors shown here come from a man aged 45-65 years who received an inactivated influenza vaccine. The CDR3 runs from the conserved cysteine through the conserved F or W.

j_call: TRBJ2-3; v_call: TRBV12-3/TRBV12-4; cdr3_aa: CASSRTSGHTDTQYF
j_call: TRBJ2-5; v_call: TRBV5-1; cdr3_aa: CASRGDRKETQYF
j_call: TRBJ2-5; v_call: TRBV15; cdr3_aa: CATSRVAGGSEETQYF
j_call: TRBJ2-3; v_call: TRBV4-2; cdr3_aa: CASSQDGTGAADTQYF
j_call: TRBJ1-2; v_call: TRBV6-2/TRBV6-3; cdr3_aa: CASSYSNAGYTF
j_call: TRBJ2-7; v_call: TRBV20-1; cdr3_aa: CSARGVAGSSTEQYF
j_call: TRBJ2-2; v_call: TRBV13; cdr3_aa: CASSALSGPAGELFF
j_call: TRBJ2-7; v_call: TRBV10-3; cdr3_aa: CAISDSGLAVFEQYF
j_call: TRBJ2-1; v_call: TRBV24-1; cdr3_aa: CATSDPLAEDYNEQFF
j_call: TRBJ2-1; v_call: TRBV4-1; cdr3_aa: CASSYISESYNEQFF
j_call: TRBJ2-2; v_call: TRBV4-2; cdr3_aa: CASSSRDRETGELFF
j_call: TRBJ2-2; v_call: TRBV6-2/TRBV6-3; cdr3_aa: CASSLTSGRASTGELFF
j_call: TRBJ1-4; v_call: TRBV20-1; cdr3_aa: CSAPITNEKLFF
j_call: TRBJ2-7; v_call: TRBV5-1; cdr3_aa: CASSWEGQSNEQYF
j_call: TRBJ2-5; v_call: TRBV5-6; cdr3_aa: CASSLVGQQETQYF
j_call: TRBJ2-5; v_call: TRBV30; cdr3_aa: CAWKTGTSGTETQYF
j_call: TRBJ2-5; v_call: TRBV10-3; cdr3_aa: CAIKIAGEETQYF
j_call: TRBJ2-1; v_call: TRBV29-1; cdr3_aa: CSGGDRLYNEQFF
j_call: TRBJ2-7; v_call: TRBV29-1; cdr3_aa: CSAVLAGSSYEQYF
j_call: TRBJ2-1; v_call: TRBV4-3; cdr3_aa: CASSPWTGESYNEQFF
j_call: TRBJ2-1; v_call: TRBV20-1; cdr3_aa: CSARDVLDEQFF
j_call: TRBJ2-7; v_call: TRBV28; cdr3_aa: CASSFAGVYEQYF
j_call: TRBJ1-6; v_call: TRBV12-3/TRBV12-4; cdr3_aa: CASSLWGGSYNSPLHF
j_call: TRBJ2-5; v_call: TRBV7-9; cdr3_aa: CASSLVGVVSRETQYF
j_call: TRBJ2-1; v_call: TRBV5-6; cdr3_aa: CASSPRRTSTNEQFF